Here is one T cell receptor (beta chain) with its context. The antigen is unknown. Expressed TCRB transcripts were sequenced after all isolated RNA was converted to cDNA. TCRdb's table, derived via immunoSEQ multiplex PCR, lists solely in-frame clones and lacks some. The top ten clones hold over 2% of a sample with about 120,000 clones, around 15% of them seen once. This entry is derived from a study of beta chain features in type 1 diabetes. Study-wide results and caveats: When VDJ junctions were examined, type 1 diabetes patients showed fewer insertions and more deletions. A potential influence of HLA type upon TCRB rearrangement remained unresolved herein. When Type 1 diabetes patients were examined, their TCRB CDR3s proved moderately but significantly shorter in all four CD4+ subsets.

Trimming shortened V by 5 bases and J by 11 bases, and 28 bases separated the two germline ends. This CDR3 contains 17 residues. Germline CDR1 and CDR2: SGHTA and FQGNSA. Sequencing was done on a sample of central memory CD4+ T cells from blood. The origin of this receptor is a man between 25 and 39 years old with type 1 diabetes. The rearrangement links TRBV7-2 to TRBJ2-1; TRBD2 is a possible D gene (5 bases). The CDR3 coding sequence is TGTGCCAGCAGCCCCCCCCGGCGTTTCGGGGTCCATGCCAAGCAGTTCTTC. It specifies CASSPPRRFGVHAKQFF. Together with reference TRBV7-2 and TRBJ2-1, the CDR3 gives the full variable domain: GAGVSQSPSNKVTEKGKDVELRCDPISGHTALYWYRQSLGQGLEFLIYFQGNSAPDKSGLPSDRFSAERTGGSVSTLTIQRTQQEDSAVYLCASSPPRRFGVHAKQFFGPGTRLTVL.